This note documents a single T cell receptor beta chain sequence. These data are taken from a study of technical replicates of blood from a handful of donors. CDR1 is MNHNY, CDR2 SVGAGI, per germline (reference sequence). This CDR3 spans 16 amino acids. The V and J ends lost 2 bases and 5 bases, in that order; junction bases with no gene match: 10. The table came from immunoSEQ multiplex PCR; TCRdb's copy has only in-frame clones and leaves some out. Of roughly 72,000 clones in the sample, about 92% were seen once. Sequencing was carried out using T cells isolated from PBMCs. V and J are TRBV6-6 and TRBJ2-7, with 9 bases lining up with TRBD2. The sequence came from a human donor in good health. The CDR3 nucleotides read TGTGCCAGCAGTTACGTTTTCGGCGGGAGGGAACACGAGCAGTACTTC. This sequence encodes CASSYVFGGREHEQYF.